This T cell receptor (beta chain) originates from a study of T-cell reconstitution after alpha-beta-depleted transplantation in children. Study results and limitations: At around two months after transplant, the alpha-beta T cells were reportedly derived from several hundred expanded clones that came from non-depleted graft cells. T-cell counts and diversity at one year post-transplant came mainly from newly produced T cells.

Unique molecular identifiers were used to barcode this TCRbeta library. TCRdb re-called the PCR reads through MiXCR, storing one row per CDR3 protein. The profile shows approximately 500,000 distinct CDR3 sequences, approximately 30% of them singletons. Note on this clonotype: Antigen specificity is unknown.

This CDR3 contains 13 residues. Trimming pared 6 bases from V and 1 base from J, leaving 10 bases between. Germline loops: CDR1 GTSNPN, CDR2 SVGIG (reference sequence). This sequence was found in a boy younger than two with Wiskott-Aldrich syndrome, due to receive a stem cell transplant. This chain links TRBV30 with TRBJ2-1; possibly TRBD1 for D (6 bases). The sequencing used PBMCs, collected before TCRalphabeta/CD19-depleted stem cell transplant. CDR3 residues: CACRRGSYNEQFF. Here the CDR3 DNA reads TGTGCCTGCCGCAGGGGTTCCTACAATGAGCAGTTCTTC.